This T cell receptor beta chain was found in a study of T cell responses to AZD1222 COVID-19 vaccine. Measured with immunoSEQ multiplex PCR; TCRdb has only the in-frame clones, and not every one. The sample has 100,000 to 150,000 clones; around nine tenths are singletons. The CDR3 sequence is 15 residues long. The V and J ends lost 0 bases and 3 bases, in that order; junction bases with no gene match: 3. The germline gives CDR1 MGHRA, CDR2 YSYEKL. This clone was observed a few times. The clonotype comes from an adult in good health. The rearrangement uses TRBV4-1 and TRBJ1-1, with 8 bases fitting TRBD1. The sequenced sample was peripheral blood, obtained on day 0 of MenACWY control vaccination. The CDR3 spells CASSQEGQGYTEAFF. CDR3 in DNA: TGCGCCAGCAGCCAAGAAGGACAGGGCTACACTGAAGCTTTCTTT.